This T cell receptor (beta chain) comes out of a study of control samples from healthy donors and cancer patients. The germline V gene has CDR1 SNHLY and CDR2 FYNNEI. The CDR3 loop spans 16 amino acids. V was shortened by 4 bases and J by 0 bases, with 14 bases between the two germline ends. Here immunoSEQ multiplex PCR was the method, and the copy in TCRdb shows in-frame clones only, minus some. The sample has around 95,000 clones; about 88% are singletons. The receptor was derived from a woman in her fifties or sixties in good health. This chain uses TRBV2 with TRBJ2-3, with D unclear. The specimen was blood. In DNA, the CDR3 is TGTGCCAGCAGTGCCCAACTGGGAACTAGCACAGATACGCAGTATTTT. Amino acids: CASSAQLGTSTDTQYF. Full variable domain (rest looked up from reference TRBV2 and TRBJ2-3): EPEVTQTPSHQVTQMGQEVILRCVPISNHLYFYWYRQILGQKVEFLVSFYNNEISEKSEIFDDQFSVERPDGSNFTLKIRSTKLEDSAMYFCASSAQLGTSTDTQYFGPGTRLTVL.